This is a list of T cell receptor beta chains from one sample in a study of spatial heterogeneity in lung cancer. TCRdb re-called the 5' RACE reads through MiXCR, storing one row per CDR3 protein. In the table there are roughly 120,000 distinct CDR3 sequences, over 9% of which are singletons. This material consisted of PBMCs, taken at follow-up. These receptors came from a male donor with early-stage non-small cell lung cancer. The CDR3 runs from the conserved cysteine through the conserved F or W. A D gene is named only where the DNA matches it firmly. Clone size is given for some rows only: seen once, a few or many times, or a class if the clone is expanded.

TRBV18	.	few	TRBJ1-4	CASSANEKLFF	TGTGCCAGCTCCGCTAATGAAAAACTGTTTTTT
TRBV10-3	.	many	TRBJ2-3	CAISRTAAAYRPDGTDTQYF	TGTGCCATCAGCCGTACTGCAGCGGCGTACCGTCCGGACGGAACAGATACGCAGTATTTT
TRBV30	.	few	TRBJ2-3	CAWSVLGMEGDTQYF	TGTGCCTGGAGTGTACTCGGGATGGAGGGAGATACGCAGTATTTT
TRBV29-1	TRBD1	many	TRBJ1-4	CSATAAGGEKLFF	TGCAGCGCAACGGCGGCAGGGGGCGAAAAACTGTTTTTT
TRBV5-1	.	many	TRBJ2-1	CASSLEGLGNEQFF	TGCGCCAGCAGCTTGGAGGGGTTGGGCAATGAGCAGTTCTTC
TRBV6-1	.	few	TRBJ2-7	CASSEPRRTAIYEQYF	TGTGCCAGCAGTGAACCCCGGCGGACTGCTATCTACGAGCAGTACTTC
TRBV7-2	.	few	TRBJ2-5	CASSLVGRDRGEETQYF	TGTGCCAGCAGCTTAGTCGGCAGGGACCGTGGAGAAGAGACCCAGTACTTC
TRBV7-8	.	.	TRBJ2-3	CASTSPGTQRDTQYF	TGTGCCAGCACCTCACCGGGGACCCAACGCGATACGCAGTATTTT
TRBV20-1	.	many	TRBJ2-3	CSAAGAAVDTQYF	TGCAGTGCCGCGGGGGCCGCGGTAGATACGCAGTATTTT
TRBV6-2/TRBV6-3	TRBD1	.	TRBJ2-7	CASSPRDRRRNEQYF	TGTGCCAGCAGTCCCCGGGACAGGCGGCGGAACGAGCAGTACTTC
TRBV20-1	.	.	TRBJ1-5	CSASGGQQPQHF	TGCAGTGCTAGTGGGGGGCAACAGCCCCAGCATTTT
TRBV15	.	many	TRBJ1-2	CATSRDLGPGRRDYGYTF	TGTGCCACCAGCAGAGATCTAGGACCGGGACGGCGGGACTATGGCTACACCTTC
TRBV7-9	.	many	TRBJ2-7	CASSGHRDWSSYEQYF	TGTGCCAGCAGCGGACACCGGGACTGGAGCTCCTACGAGCAGTACTTC
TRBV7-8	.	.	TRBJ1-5	CASSLVQGNQPQHF	TGTGCCAGCAGCTTAGTACAGGGCAATCAGCCCCAGCATTTT
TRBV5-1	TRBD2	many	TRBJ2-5	CASSLSGGGETQYF	TGCGCCAGCAGCCTTAGCGGGGGCGGAGAGACCCAGTACTTC
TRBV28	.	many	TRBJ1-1	CASSLPRWNTEAFF	TGTGCCAGCAGTTTACCTAGATGGAACACTGAAGCTTTCTTT
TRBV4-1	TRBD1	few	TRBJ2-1	CASSRAQEGQGDNEQFF	TGCGCCAGCAGCCGCGCTCAGGAGGGACAGGGGGATAATGAGCAGTTCTTC
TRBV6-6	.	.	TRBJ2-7	CASSAPTPGDSLGEQYF	TGTGCCAGCAGCGCACCAACGCCAGGAGATAGCCTCGGGGAGCAGTACTTC
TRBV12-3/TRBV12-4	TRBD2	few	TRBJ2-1	CASSLSGGATEQFF	TGTGCCAGCAGTTTAAGCGGGGGGGCCACTGAGCAGTTCTTC
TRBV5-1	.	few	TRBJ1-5	CASSLDQGQPQHF	TGCGCCAGCAGCTTGGACCAGGGTCAGCCCCAGCATTTT
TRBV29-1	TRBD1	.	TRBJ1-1	CSVGQGATEAFF	TGCAGCGTTGGTCAGGGGGCGACTGAAGCTTTCTTT
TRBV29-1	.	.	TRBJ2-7	CSVEVPQGYEQYF	TGCAGCGTTGAGGTTCCTCAGGGGTACGAGCAGTACTTC
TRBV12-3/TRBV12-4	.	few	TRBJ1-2	CASSFNQGYTF	TGTGCCAGCAGTTTTAATCAGGGCTACACCTTC
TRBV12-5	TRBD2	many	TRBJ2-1	CASGPGRTSGLGDEQFF	TGTGCTAGTGGCCCTGGGAGGACTAGCGGGTTAGGCGATGAGCAGTTCTTC
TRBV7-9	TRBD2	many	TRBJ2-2	CASSHPAGLAVGELFF	TGTGCCAGCAGCCACCCTGCGGGACTAGCAGTCGGGGAGCTGTTTTTT
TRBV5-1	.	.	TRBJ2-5	CASSLGAAGAEETQYF	TGCGCCAGCAGCTTAGGGGCAGCCGGGGCAGAAGAGACCCAGTACTTC
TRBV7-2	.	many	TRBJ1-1	CASGDGRRNTEAFF	TGTGCCAGCGGAGACGGCCGAAGAAACACTGAAGCTTTCTTT
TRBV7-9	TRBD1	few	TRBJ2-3	CASSSPGQGRDTQYF	TGTGCCAGCAGCTCTCCGGGACAGGGTCGAGATACGCAGTATTTT
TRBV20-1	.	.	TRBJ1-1	CSAPIPRRVNTEAFF	TGCAGTGCTCCGATCCCGAGGCGAGTGAACACTGAAGCTTTCTTT
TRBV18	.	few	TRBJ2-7	CASSPGGMYEQYF	TGTGCCAGCTCACCGGGTGGGATGTACGAGCAGTACTTC
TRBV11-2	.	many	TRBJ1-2	CASSRIGRSYGYTF	TGTGCCAGCAGCCGCATAGGACGGAGCTATGGCTACACCTTC
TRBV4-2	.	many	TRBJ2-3	CASSQEGWSTDTQYF	TGTGCCAGCAGCCAAGAGGGGTGGAGCACAGATACGCAGTATTTT
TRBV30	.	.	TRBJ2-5	CAWDLQSIQETQYF	TGTGCCTGGGACCTACAATCAATTCAAGAGACCCAGTACTTC
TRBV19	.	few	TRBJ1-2	CASRETEIYGYTF	TGTGCCAGTAGGGAGACGGAGATCTATGGCTACACCTTC
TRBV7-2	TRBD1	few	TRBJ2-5	CASSLVTRDRGRETQYF	TGTGCCAGCAGCTTAGTTACCCGGGACAGGGGAAGGGAGACCCAGTACTTC
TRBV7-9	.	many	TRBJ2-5	CASSLGRGTQETQYF	TGTGCCAGCAGCTTAGGTCGGGGCACCCAAGAGACCCAGTACTTC
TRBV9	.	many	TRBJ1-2	CASSVEGFGYGYTF	TGTGCCAGCAGCGTGGAGGGATTCGGCTATGGCTACACCTTC
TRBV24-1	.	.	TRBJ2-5	CATSDYRYQETQYF	TGTGCCACCAGTGACTACAGGTACCAAGAGACCCAGTACTTC
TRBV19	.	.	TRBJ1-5	CASSIYRDQPQHF	TGTGCCAGTAGTATTTACAGGGATCAGCCCCAGCATTTT
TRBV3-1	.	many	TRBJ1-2	CASSQALAYGYTF	TGTGCCAGCAGCCAAGCCTTGGCCTATGGCTACACCTTC
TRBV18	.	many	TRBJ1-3	CASSPPYAGASGNTIYF	TGTGCCAGCTCACCACCGTATGCGGGGGCCTCTGGAAACACCATATATTTT
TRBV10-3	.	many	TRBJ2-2	CAISDSDSTGELFF	TGTGCCATCAGTGATTCGGACAGCACCGGGGAGCTGTTTTTT
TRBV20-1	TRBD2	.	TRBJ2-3	CSARDPSSGVSDTQYF	TGCAGTGCTAGAGATCCATCTAGCGGGGTCTCAGATACGCAGTATTTT
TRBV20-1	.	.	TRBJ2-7	CSARERLGRGDYEQYF	TGCAGTGCTAGAGAGCGCCTGGGCAGGGGGGACTACGAGCAGTACTTC
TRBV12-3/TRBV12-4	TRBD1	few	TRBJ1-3	CASTFAGGSRGNTIYF	TGTGCCAGCACCTTCGCAGGGGGCAGCCGTGGAAACACCATATATTTT
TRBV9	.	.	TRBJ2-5	CASSVAGGEETQYF	TGTGCCAGCAGCGTAGCTGGGGGTGAAGAGACCCAGTACTTC
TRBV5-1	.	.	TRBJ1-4	CASSHVNQGEKLFF	TGCGCCAGCAGCCATGTGAACCAGGGTGAAAAACTGTTTTTT
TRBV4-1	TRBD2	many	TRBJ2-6	CASSQEGGAAGANVLTF	TGCGCCAGCAGCCAAGAGGGAGGGGCCGCCGGGGCCAACGTCCTGACTTTC
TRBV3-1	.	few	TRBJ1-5	CASSQARHQPQHF	TGTGCCAGCAGCCAAGCCAGGCATCAGCCCCAGCATTTT
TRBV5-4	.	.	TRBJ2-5	CASSPRGWQETQYF	TGTGCCAGCAGCCCCAGGGGTTGGCAAGAGACCCAGTACTTC